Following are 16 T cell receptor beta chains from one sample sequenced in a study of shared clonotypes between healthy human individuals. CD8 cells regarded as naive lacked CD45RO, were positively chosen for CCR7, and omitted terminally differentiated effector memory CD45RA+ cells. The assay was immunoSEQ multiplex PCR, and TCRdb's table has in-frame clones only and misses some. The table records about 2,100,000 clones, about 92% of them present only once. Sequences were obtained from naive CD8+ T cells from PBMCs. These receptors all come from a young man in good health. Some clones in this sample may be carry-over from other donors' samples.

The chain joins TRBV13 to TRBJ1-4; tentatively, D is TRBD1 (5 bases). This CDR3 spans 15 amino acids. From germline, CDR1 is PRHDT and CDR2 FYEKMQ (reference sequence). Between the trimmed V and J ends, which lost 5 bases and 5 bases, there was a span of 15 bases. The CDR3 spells CASSPLGTENEKLFF. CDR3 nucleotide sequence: TGTGCCAGCAGCCCCCTGGGGACCGAAAATGAAAAACTGTTTTTT.

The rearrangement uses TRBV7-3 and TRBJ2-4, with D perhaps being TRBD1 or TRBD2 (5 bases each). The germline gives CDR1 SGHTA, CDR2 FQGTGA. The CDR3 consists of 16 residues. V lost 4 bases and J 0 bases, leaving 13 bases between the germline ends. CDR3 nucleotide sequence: TGTGCCAGCAGCTGGGGGACGGACCTAGCCAAAAACATTCAGTACTTC. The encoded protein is CASSWGTDLAKNIQYF.

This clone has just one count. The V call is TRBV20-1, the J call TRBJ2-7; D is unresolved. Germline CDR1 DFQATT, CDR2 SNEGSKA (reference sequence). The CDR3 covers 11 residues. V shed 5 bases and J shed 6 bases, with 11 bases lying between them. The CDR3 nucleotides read TGCAGTGCTGGGCGGCCTGGCGAGCAGTACTTC. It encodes CSAGRPGEQYF.

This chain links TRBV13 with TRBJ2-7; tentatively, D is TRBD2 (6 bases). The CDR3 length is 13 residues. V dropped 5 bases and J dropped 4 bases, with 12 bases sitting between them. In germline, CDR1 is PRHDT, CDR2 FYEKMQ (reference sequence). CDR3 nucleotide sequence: TGTGCCAGCAGCGGACACGGACTATACGAGCAGTACTTC. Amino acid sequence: CASSGHGLYEQYF.

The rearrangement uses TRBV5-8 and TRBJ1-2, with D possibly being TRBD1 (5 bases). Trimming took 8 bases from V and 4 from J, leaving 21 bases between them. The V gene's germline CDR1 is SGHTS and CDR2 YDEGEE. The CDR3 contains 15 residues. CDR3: CASTEVGGVAYGYTF. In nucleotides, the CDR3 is TGTGCCAGTACCGAGGTCGGGGGGGTGGCCTATGGCTACACCTTC.

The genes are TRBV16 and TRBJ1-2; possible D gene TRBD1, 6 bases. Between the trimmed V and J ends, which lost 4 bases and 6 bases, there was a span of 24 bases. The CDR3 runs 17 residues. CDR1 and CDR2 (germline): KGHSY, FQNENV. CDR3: CASSPGYKTGSRDGYTF. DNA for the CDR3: TGTGCCAGCAGCCCGGGCTATAAAACAGGGAGCCGCGATGGCTACACCTTC.

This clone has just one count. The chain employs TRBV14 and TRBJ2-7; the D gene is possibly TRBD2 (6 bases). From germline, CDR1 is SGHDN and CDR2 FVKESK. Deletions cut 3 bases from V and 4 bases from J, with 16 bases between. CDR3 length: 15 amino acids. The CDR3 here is CASSHTAGVGYEQYF. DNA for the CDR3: TGTGCCAGCAGCCATACAGCGGGTGTGGGTTACGAGCAGTACTTC.

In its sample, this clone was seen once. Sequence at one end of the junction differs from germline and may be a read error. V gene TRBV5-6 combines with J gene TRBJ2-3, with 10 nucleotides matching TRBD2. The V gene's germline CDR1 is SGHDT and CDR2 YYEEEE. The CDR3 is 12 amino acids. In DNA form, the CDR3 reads TGTGCCAGCAGCTTGAGCCTAGCGGGAGACGATTTT. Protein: CASSLSLAGDDF.

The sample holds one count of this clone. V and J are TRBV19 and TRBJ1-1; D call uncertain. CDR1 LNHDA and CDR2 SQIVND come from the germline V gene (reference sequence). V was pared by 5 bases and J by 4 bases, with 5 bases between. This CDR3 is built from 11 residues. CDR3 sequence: CASSSITEAFF. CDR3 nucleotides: TGTGCCAGTAGTTCCATCACTGAAGCTTTCTTT.

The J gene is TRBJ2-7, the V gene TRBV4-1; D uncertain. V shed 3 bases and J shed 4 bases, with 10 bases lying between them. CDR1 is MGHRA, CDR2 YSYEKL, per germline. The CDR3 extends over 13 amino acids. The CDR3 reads CASSQGSEYEQYF. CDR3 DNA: TGCGCCAGCAGCCAGGGAAGTGAATACGAGCAGTACTTC.

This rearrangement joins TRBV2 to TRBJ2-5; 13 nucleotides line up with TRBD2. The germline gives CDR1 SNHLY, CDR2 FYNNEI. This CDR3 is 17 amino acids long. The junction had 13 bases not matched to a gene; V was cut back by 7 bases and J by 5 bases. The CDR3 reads CASTSGLAGEGRETQYF. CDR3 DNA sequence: TGTGCCAGCACCTCCGGACTAGCGGGAGAGGGTAGGGAGACCCAGTACTTC.

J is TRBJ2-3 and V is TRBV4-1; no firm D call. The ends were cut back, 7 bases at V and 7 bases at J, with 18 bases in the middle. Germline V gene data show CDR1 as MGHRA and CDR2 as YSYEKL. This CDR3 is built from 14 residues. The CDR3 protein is CASTKDTLTNTQYF. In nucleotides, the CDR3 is TGCGCCAGCACGAAAGACACCCTAACGAATACGCAGTATTTT.

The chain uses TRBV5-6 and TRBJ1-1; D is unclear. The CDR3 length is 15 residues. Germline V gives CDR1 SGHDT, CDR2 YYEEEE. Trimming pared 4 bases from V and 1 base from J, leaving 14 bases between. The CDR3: CASSPSEQRNTEAFF. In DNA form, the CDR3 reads TGTGCCAGCAGCCCCTCGGAACAGCGGAACACTGAAGCTTTCTTT.

Written as DNA, the CDR3 is TGTGCCAGCAGTGAATTTGCCAGCTACAATGAGCAGTTCTTC. Translating gives CASSEFASYNEQFF. The chain is built from TRBV25-1 and TRBJ2-1; D not resolved. CDR3 length equals 14 residues. Germline assignment: CDR1 MGHDK and CDR2 SYGVNS. The V and J ends lost 1 base and 3 bases respectively, with 7 bases between them.

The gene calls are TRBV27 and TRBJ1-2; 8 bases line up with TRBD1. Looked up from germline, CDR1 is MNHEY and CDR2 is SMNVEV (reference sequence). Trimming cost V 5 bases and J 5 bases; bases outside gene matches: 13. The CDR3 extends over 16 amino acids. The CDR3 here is CASSPSQGEGWYGYTF. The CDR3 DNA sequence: TGTGCCAGCAGTCCGTCACAGGGGGAAGGGTGGTATGGCTACACCTTC.

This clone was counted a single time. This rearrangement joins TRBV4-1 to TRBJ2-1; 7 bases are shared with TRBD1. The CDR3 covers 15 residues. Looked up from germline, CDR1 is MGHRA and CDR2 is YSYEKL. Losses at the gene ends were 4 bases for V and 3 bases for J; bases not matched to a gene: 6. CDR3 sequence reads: CASSPETGVYNEQFF. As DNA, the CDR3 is TGCGCCAGCAGCCCGGAAACAGGGGTCTACAATGAGCAGTTCTTC.